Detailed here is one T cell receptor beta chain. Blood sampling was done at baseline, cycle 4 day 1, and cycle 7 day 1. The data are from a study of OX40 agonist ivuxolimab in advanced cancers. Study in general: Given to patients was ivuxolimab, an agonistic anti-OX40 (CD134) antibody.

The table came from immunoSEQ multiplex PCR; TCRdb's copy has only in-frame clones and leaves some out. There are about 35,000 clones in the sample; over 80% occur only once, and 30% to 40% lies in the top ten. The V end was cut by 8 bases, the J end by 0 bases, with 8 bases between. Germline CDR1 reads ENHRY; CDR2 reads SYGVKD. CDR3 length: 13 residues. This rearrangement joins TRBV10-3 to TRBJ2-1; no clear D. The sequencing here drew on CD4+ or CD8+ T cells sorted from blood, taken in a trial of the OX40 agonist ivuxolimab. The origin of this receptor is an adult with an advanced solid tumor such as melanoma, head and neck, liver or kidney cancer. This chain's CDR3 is CAIAAISYNEQFF. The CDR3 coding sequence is TGTGCCATCGCAGCTATCTCCTACAATGAGCAGTTCTTC.